Here is one T cell receptor (beta chain) with its context. Its antigen is undetermined. The primer mix had 60 Vbeta and 13 Jbeta primers. Using immunoSEQ multiplex PCR, the repertoire was profiled, and TCRdb retains in-frame clones only, with some absent. The sample gives approximately 190,000 clones, 75% to 80% of which show up once; 5% to 6% is in the top ten. The data belong to a study of cytomegalovirus exposure and HLA in healthy donors. Study-wide results and limits: High sensitivity and specificity were reportedly achieved when the classifier diagnosed cytomegalovirus status. A likely sequencing artifact accounted for one observed cluster of highly shared sequence variants. CMV antigen specificity of three CMV-associated chains was confirmed in vitro.

The sample comprised PBMCs. The TCR comes from a woman in her 30s in good health and CMV-seropositive.

The CDR3 protein is CASSFLGRAATNEKLFF. DNA for the CDR3: TGTGCCAGCAGCTTTTTGGGCAGGGCCGCAACTAATGAAAAACTGTTTTTT. The chain carries TRBV7-8 and TRBJ1-4, with a possible D match to TRBD1 (5 bases). Deletions cut 3 bases from V and 0 bases from J, with 14 bases between. This CDR3 is 17 amino acids long. From germline, CDR1 is SGHVS and CDR2 FQNEAQ.